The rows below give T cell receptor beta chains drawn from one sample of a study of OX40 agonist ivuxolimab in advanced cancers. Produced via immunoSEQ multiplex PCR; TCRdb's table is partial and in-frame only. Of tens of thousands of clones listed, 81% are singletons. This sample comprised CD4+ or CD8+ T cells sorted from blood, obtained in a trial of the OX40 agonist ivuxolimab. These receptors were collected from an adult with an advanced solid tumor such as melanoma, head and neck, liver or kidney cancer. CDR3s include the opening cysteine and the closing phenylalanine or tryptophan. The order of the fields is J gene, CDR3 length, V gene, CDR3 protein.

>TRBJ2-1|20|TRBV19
CASSISHRVTSGNHYNEQFF
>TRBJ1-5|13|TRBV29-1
CSVVWGYNQPQHF
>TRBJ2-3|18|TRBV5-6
CASSPSGEQHTSTDTQYF
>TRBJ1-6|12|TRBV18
CASSGGNSPLHF
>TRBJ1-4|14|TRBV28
CASIAAATNEKLFF
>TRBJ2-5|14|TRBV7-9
CASSATGGFETQYF
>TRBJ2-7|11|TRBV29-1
CSGSDGYEQYF
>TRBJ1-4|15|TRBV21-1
CASSRSGHVCEKLFF
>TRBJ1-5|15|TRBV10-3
CAISERDRGNGPQHF
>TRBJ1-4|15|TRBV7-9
CASSLRGTTNEKLFF
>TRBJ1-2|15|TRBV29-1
CSGDRGQRLNYGYTF
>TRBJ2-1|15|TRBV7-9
CASSPEASSYNEQFF
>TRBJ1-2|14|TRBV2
CASRGTGTGLGYTF
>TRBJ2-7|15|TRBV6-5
CASRPAGGGSDEQYF
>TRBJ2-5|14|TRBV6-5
CASSYSLAQETQYF
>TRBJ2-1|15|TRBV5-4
CASSFGMVRYNEQFF
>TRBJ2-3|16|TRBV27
CASSRGGIVYTDTQYF
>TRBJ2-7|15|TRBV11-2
CASSLVRGTAYEQYF
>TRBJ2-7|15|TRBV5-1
CASSLNGGLGYEQYF
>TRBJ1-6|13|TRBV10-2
CAVAGTVSSPLHF
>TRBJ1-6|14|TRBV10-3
CAISESGVNSPLHF
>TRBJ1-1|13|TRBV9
CASRGDLNTEAFF
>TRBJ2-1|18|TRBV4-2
CASSQVTSGGTGYNEQFF
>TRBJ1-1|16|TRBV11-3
CASSTPLEGAPTEAFF
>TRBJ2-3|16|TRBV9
CASSAPGVRSTDTQYF
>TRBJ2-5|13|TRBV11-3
CASSFSGEETQYF